The sequence of this TCR beta chain was determined in a study of blood T cell repertoires in COVID-19. Overall study context: COVID-19 samples collected from the United States, Italy and Spain covered acute and convalescent phases. PBMCs, B-cell-depleted T cells, or T cells were the source of the cDNA or gDNA that made up the material.

In the study's own analysis: Amplifying reference gene primers gave estimates of nucleated cell counts. Profiling relied on immunoSEQ multiplex PCR, and the TCRdb table lists in-frame clones only, not all of them. The V and J calls and clone size were taken over from that table, and D and trimming were inferred from the DNA. The table has tens of thousands of clones, approximately 81% seen once. This CDR3 comprises 13 residues. CDR1 SQVTM and CDR2 ANQGSEA come from the germline V gene. V lost 7 bases to trimming and J lost 4 bases, with 16 bases between them. The chain joins TRBV29-1 to TRBJ2-5; a possible D gene is TRBD1 (8 bases). The source of this sequence is a woman aged 70 to 79 with acute or convalescent COVID-19. Material: peripheral blood. This chain's CDR3 is CSARQGRAETQYF. CDR3 nucleotides: TGCAGCGCAAGACAGGGGAGGGCAGAGACCCAGTACTTC.